The next 5 T cell receptor beta chains were all read from a single sample in a study of T cell changes during pregnancy in multiple sclerosis. The protocol was immunoSEQ multiplex PCR, while the TCRdb copy is restricted to in-frame clones and leaves out a portion. Here the sample spans roughly 48,000 clones, 94% being singletons. Sequences were derived from CD4+ T cells from peripheral blood mononuclear cells, sampled in the first trimester of pregnancy. These TCRs come from a female donor with multiple sclerosis, enrolled in a pregnancy study.

The chain carries TRBV7-2 and TRBJ1-1; D not resolved. Germline values: CDR1 SGHTA, CDR2 FQGNSA. Trimming cost V 1 base and J 1 base, with 7 bases left between them. The CDR3 consists of 14 residues. DNA of the CDR3: TGTGCCAGCAGCTTAGTTTCGGGGAACACTGAAGCTTTCTTT. Protein: CASSLVSGNTEAFF.

This chain uses TRBV7-3 with TRBJ2-1, with 9 nucleotides matching TRBD2. CDR3 size: 15 residues. Germline lookup yields CDR1 SGHTA and CDR2 FQGTGA. J lost 5 bases, V lost 1 base, and 3 bases had no gene match. CDR3 coding DNA: TGTGCCAGCAGCTTAAAACTAGCGGGTAACAATGAGCAGTTCTTC. Protein product: CASSLKLAGNNEQFF.

V is TRBV5-1 and J is TRBJ2-7; TRBD2 agrees at 9 bases. This CDR3 comprises 15 residues. The germline V gene has CDR1 SGHRS and CDR2 YFSETQ. V was clipped by 2 bases and J by 2 bases; unmatched bases: 5. The CDR3 reads CASSLGTSLTYEQYF. DNA for the CDR3: TGCGCCAGCAGCTTAGGGACTAGCTTAACCTACGAGCAGTACTTC.

The V and J genes are TRBV7-2 and TRBJ1-5; D remains ambiguous. V was shortened by 5 bases and J by 1 base, with 12 bases between the two germline ends. CDR3 length equals 15 residues. In germline, CDR1 is SGHTA, CDR2 FQGNSA. As DNA, the CDR3 is TGTGCCAGCAGCCTTAGTTGGTCGAGCAATCAGCCCCAGCATTTT. This translates into CASSLSWSSNQPQHF.

The gene calls are TRBV6-5 and TRBJ1-3; D is perhaps TRBD1 (6 bases). Germline assignment: CDR1 MNHEY and CDR2 SVGAGI. V gave up 0 bases and J gave up 3 bases, with 12 bases separating them. The CDR3 is 16 residues long. DNA of the CDR3: TGTGCCAGCAGTTACTCTCAACAGGGTAATGGAAACACCATATATTTT. Translating it yields CASSYSQQGNGNTIYF.